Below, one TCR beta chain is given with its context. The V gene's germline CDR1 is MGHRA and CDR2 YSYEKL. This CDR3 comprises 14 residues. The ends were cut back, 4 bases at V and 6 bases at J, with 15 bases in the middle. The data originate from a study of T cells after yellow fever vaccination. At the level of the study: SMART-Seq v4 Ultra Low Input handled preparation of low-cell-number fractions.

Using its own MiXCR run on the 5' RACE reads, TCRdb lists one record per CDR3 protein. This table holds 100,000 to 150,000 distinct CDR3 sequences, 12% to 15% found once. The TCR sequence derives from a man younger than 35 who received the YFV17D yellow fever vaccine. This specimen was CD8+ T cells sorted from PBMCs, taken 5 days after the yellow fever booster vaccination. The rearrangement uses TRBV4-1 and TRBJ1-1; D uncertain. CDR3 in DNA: TGCGCCAGCAGCCTACGGTTGGACCGTTCTGAAGCTTTCTTT. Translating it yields CASSLRLDRSEAFF.